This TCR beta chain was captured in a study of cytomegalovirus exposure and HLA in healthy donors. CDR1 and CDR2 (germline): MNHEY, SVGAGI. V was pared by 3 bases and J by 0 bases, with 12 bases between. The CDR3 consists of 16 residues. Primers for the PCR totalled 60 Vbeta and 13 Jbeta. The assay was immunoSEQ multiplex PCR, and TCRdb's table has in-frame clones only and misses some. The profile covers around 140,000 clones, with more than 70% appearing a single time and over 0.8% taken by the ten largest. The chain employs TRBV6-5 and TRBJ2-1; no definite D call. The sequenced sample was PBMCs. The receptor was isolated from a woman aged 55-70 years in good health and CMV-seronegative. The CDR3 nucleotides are TGTGCCAGCAGTTATACCCCCTCCAGCTCCTACAATGAGCAGTTCTTC. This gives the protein CASSYTPSSSYNEQFF.